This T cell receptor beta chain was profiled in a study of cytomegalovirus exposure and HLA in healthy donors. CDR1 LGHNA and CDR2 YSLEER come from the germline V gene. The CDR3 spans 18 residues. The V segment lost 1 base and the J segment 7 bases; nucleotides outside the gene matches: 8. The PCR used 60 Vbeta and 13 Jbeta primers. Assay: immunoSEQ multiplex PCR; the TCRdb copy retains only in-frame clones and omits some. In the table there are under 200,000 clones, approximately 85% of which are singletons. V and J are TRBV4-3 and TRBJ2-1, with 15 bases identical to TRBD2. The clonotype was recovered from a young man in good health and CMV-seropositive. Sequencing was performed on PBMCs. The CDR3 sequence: CASSQGVKGLAGGNEQFF. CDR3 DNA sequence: TGCGCCAGCAGCCAAGGGGTAAAGGGACTAGCGGGGGGTAATGAGCAGTTCTTC.